This is a list of T cell receptor beta chains from one sample in a study of shared clonotypes between healthy human individuals. Here immunoSEQ multiplex PCR was the method, and the copy in TCRdb shows in-frame clones only, minus some. Among approximately 500,000 clones listed, roughly 80% were seen once. The sequenced material came from PBMCs. Receptor source: a woman aged 40 to 50 in good health. Some clones in this sample may be carry-over from other donors' samples. The CDR3 runs from the conserved cysteine through the conserved F or W. Fields, in order: D gene, V gene, clone size, J gene, CDR3 protein, CDR3 DNA. A D gene is named only where the DNA matches it firmly. Not every row has a clone size; where given, it reads once, few, many or a size class.

.	TRBV27	many	TRBJ2-3	CASRFLGLGSTDTQYF	TGTGCCAGCCGCTTTTTGGGGCTAGGAAGCACAGATACGCAGTATTTT
.	TRBV4-2	.	TRBJ2-7	CASSQVRTPNEQYF	TGTGCCAGCAGCCAAGTTAGGACCCCCAACGAGCAGTACTTC
TRBD2	TRBV7-2	.	TRBJ2-1	CASSLFRGLAMNEQFF	TGTGCCAGCAGCTTATTCCGGGGACTAGCGATGAATGAGCAGTTCTTC
TRBD2	TRBV5-4	.	TRBJ2-1	CASSQGTRGDYNEQFF	TGTGCCAGCAGCCAAGGGACTAGAGGAGACTACAATGAGCAGTTCTTC
.	TRBV5-1	.	TRBJ1-2	CASSLGGQGYTF	TGTGCCAGCAGCTTGGGCGGTCAGGGCTACACCTTC
.	TRBV5-4	.	TRBJ1-2	CASSPRERWGAYGYTF	TGTGCCAGCAGCCCCCGGGAGAGGTGGGGGGCCTATGGCTACACCTTC
TRBD1	TRBV19	few	TRBJ2-3	CASSTLQGQTDADTQYF	TGTGCCAGTAGCACCCTACAGGGGCAGACGGACGCAGATACGCAGTATTTT
.	TRBV27	.	TRBJ1-1	CASSLWTGQGTEAFF	TGTGCCAGCAGTTTATGGACGGGGCAGGGAACTGAAGCTTTCTTT
.	TRBV28	.	TRBJ2-7	CASSLTPGWNEQYF	TGTGCCAGCAGTTTGACGCCAGGGTGGAACGAGCAGTACTTC
.	TRBV5-6	.	TRBJ2-7	CASSLVTLVTEQYF	TGTGCCAGCAGCTTGGTCACTTTAGTAACCGAGCAGTACTTC
.	TRBV5-5	.	TRBJ2-5	CASSLANIRETQYF	TGTGCCAGCAGCTTGGCCAATATTAGGGAGACCCAGTACTTC
TRBD1	TRBV5-1	.	TRBJ1-5	CASSLAWDSPQHF	TGCGCCAGCAGCTTGGCATGGGACAGTCCCCAGCATTTT
.	TRBV7-3	.	TRBJ1-2	CASSDGPNYGYTF	TGTGCCAGCAGCGATGGACCAAACTATGGCTACACCTTC
.	TRBV28	many	TRBJ2-7	CASSLGIVYEQYF	TGTGCCAGCAGTTTGGGGATAGTCTACGAGCAGTACTTC
.	TRBV6-5	few	TRBJ1-1	CASSPKENTEAFF	TGTGCCAGCAGTCCCAAGGAGAACACTGAAGCTTTCTTT
.	TRBV28	.	TRBJ1-2	CASNSPNYGYTF	TGTGCCAGCAACAGTCCTAACTATGGCTACACCTTC
.	TRBV5-4	many	TRBJ2-3	CASSARFGADTQYF	TGTGCCAGCAGCGCTCGCTTCGGGGCTGATACGCAGTATTTT